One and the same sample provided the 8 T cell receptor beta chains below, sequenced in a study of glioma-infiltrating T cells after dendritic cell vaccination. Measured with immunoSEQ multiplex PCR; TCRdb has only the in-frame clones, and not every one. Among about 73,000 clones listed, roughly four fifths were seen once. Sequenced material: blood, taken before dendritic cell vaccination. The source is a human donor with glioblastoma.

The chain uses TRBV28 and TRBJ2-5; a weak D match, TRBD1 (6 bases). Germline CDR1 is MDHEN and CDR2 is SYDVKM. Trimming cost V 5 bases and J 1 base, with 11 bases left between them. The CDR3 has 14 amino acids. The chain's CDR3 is CASSTPDSQETQYF. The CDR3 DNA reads TGTGCCAGCAGTACTCCGGACAGCCAAGAGACCCAGTACTTC. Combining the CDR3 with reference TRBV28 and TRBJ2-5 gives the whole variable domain DVKVTQSSRYLVKRTGEKVFLECVQDMDHENMFWYRQDPGLGLRLIYFSYDVKMKEKGDIPEGYSVSREKKERFSLILESASTNQTSMYLCASSTPDSQETQYFGPGTRLLVL.

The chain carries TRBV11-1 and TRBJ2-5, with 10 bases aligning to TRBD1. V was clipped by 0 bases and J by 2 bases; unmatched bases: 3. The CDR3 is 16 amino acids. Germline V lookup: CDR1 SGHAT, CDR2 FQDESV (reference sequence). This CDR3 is CASSLAGQGTQETQYF. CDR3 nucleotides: TGTGCCAGCAGCTTAGCGGGACAGGGGACGCAAGAGACCCAGTACTTC.

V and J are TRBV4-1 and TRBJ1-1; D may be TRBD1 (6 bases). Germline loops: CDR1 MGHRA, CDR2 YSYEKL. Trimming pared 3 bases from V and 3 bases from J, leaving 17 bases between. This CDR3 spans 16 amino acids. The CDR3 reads CASSQVTQGFHTEAFF. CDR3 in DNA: TGCGCCAGCAGCCAGGTGACACAGGGTTTTCACACTGAAGCTTTCTTT.

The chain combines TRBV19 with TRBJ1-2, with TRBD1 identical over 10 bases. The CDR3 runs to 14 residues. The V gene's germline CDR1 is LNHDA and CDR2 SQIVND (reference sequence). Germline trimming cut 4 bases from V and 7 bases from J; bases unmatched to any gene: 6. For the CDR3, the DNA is TGTGCCAGTAGTACGGGACAGGGGAGAAGTGGCTACACCTTC. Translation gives CASSTGQGRSGYTF.

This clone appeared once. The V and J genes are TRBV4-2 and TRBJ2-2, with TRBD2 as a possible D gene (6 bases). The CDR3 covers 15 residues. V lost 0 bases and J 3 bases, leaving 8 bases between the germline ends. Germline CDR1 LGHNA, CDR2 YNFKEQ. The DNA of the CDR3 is TGTGCCAGCAGCCAAGATAGCGGCTACACCGGGGAGCTGTTTTTT. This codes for CASSQDSGYTGELFF.

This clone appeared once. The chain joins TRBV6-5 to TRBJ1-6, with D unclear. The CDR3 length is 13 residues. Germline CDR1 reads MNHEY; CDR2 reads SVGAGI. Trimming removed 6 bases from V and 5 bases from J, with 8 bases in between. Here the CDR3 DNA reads TGTGCCAGCAGAAGGGAGCATAATTCACCCCTCCACTTT. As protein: CASRREHNSPLHF.

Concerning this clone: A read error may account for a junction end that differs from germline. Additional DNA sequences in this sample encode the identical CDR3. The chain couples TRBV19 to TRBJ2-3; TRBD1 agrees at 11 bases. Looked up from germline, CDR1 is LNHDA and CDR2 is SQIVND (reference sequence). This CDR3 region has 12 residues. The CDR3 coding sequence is TGCGCCGCAGGACAGGGGGCAAATACGCAGTATTTT. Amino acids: CAAGQGANTQYF.

CDR3 nucleotides: TGTGCCAGCAGCTTAATCAGATCGAACACCGGGGAGCTGTTTTTT. It specifies CASSLIRSNTGELFF. This chain connects TRBV7-9 to TRBJ2-2; D gene uncertain. CDR1 and CDR2 (germline): SEHNR, FQNEAQ (reference sequence). Trimming cost V 2 bases and J 0 bases, with 7 bases left between them. The CDR3 loop spans 15 amino acids.